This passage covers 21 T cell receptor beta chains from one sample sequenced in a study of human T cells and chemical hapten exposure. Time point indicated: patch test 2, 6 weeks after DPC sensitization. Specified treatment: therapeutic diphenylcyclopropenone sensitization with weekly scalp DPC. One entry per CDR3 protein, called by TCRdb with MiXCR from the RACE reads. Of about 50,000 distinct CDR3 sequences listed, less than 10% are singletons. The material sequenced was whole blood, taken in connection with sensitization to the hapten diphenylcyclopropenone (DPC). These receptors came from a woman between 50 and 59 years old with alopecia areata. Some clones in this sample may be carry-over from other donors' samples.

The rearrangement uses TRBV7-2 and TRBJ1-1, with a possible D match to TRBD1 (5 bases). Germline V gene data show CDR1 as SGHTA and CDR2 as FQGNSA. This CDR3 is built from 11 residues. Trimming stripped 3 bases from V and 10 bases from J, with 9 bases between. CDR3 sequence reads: CASSLRGSAFF. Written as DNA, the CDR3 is TGTGCCAGCAGCTTGAGGGGCTCAGCTTTCTTT. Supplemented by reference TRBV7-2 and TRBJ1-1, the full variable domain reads GAGVSQSPSNKVTEKGKDVELRCDPISGHTALYWYRQSLGQGLEFLIYFQGNSAPDKSGLPSDRFSAERTGGSVSTLTIQRTQQEDSAVYLCASSLRGSAFFGQGTRLTVV.

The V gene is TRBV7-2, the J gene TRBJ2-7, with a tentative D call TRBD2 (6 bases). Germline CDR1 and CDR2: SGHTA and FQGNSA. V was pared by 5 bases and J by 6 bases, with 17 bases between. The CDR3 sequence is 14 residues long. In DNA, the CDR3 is TGTGCCAGCAGCCCTGCGAGCGGGCTATCCGAGCAGTACTTC. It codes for CASSPASGLSEQYF.

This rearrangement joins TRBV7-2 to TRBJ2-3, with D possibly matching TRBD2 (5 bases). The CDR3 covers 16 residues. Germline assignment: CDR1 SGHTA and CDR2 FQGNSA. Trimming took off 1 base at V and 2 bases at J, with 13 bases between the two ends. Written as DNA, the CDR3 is TGTGCCAGCAGCTTAGTGGGAGCGTCATACACAGATACGCAGTATTTT. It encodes CASSLVGASYTDTQYF.

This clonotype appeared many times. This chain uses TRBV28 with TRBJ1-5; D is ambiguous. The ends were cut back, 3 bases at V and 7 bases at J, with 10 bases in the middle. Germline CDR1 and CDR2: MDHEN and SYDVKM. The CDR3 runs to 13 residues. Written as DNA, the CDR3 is TGTGCCAGCAGTTTGTGGGCGGGCCAGCCCCAGCATTTT. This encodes CASSLWAGQPQHF. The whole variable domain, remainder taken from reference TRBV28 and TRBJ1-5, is DVKVTQSSRYLVKRTGEKVFLECVQDMDHENMFWYRQDPGLGLRLIYFSYDVKMKEKGDIPEGYSVSREKKERFSLILESASTNQTSMYLCASSLWAGQPQHFGDGTRLSIL.

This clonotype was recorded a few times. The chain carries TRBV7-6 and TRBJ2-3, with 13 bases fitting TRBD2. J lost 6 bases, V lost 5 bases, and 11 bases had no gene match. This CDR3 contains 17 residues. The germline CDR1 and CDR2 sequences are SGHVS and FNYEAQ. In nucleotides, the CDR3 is TGTGCCAGCAGCGCCCTAGGACTAGCGGGAGCGATTGATACGCAGTATTTT. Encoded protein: CASSALGLAGAIDTQYF.

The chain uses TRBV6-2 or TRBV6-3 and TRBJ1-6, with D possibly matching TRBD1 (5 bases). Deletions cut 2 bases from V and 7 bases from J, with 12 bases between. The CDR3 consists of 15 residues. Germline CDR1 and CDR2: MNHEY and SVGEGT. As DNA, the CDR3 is TGTGCCAGCAGTTACCCTGGACAAATCAATTCACCCCTCCACTTT. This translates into CASSYPGQINSPLHF.

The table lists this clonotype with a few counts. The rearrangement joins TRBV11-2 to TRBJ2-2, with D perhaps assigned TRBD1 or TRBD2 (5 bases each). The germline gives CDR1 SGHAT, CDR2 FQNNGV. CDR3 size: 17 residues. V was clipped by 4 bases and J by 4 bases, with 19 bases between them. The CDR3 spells CASSSRRGRGGTGELFF. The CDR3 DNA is TGTGCCAGCAGCTCCCGCCGGGGCCGGGGCGGCACCGGGGAGCTGTTTTTT.

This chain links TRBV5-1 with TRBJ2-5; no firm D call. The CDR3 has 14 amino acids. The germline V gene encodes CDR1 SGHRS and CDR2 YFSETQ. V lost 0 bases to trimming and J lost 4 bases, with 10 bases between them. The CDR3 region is CASSLGVERETQYF. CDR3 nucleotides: TGCGCCAGCAGCTTGGGAGTAGAGCGAGAGACCCAGTACTTC.

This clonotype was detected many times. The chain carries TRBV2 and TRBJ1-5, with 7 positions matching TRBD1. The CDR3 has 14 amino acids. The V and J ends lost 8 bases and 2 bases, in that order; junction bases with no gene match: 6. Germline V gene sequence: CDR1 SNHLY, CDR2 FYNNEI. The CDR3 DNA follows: TGTGCCAGCGGGGGTACAGGGGGCAATCAGCCCCAGCATTTT. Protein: CASGGTGGNQPQHF.

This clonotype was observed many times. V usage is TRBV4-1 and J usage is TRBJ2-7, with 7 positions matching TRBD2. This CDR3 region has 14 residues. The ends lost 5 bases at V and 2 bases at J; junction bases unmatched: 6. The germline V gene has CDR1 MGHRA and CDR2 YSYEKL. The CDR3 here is CASSSGLGPYEQYF. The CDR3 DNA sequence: TGCGCCAGCAGCTCTGGACTAGGTCCCTACGAGCAGTACTTC.

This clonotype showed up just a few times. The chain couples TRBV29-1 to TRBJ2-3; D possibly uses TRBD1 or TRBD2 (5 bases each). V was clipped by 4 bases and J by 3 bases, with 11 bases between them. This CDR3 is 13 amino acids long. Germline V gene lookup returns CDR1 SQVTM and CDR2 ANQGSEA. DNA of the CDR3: TGCAGCGTTGGGGGGACGGTTACAGATACGCAGTATTTT. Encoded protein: CSVGGTVTDTQYF.

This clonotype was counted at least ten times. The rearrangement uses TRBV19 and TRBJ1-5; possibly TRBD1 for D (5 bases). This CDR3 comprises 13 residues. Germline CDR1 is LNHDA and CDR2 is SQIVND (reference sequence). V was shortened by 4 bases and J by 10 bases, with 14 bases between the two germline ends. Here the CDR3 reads CASSRDSLDPQHF. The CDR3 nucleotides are TGTGCCAGTAGTAGGGACTCTCTCGATCCCCAGCATTTT.

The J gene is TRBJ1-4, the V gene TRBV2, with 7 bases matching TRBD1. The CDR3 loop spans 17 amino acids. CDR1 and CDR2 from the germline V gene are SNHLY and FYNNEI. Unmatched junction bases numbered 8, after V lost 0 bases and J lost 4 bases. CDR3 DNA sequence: TGTGCCAGCAGTGAAGCTTCTTACCAGGGGGGTAATGAAAAACTGTTTTTT. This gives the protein CASSEASYQGGNEKLFF.

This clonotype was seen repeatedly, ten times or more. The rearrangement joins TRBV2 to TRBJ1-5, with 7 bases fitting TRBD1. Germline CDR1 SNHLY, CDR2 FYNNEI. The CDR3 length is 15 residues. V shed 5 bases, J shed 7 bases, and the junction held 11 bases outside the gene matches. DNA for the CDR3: TGTGCCAGCAGTTCCACAGGGGAGGGTGGGCAGCCCCAGCATTTT. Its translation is CASSSTGEGGQPQHF.

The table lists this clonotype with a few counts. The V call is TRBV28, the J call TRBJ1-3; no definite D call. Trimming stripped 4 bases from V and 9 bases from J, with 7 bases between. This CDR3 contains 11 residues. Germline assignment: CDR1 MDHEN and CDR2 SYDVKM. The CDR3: CASSSSITIYF. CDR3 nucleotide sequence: TGTGCCAGCAGTTCCTCTATCACCATATATTTT.

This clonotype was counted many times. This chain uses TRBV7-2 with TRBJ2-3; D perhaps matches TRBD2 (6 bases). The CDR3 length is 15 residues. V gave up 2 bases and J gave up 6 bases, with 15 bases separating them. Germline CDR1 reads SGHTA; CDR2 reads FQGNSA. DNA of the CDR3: TGTGCCAGCAGCTTAAGGGACCCAGCGGGCGATACGCAGTATTTT. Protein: CASSLRDPAGDTQYF.

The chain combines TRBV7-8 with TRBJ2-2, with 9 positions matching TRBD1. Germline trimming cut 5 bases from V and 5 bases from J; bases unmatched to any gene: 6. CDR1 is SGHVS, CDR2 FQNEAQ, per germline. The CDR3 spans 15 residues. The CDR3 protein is CASSPGQGWTGELFF. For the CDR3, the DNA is TGTGCCAGCAGCCCAGGACAGGGGTGGACCGGGGAGCTGTTTTTT.

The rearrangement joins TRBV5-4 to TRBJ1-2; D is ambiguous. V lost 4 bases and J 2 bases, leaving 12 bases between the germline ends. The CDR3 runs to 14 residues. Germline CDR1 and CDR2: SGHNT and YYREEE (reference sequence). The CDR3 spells CASSPRTVNYGYTF. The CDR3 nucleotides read TGTGCCAGCAGCCCCCGGACGGTAAACTATGGCTACACCTTC.

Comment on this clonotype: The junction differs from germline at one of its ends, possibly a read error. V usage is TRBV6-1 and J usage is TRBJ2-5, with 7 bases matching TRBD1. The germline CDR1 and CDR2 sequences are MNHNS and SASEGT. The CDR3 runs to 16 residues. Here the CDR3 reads CASSELTGTIQETEYF. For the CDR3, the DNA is TGTGCCAGCAGTGAATTGACAGGGACGATCCAAGAGACCGAGTACTTC.

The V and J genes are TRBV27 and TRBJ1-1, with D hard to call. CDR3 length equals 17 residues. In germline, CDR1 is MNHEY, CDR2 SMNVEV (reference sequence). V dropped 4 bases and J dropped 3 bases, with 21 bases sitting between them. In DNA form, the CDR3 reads TGTGCCAGCAGTTCCATCGTACCTTCTACGGAGGACACTGAAGCTTTCTTT. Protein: CASSSIVPSTEDTEAFF.

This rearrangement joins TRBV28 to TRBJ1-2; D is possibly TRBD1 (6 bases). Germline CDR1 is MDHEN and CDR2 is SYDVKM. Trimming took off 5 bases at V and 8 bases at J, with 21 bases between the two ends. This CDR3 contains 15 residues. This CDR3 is CASSPFLNRVRGYTF. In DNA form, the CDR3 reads TGTGCCAGCAGTCCTTTTCTGAACAGGGTCCGGGGCTACACCTTC.